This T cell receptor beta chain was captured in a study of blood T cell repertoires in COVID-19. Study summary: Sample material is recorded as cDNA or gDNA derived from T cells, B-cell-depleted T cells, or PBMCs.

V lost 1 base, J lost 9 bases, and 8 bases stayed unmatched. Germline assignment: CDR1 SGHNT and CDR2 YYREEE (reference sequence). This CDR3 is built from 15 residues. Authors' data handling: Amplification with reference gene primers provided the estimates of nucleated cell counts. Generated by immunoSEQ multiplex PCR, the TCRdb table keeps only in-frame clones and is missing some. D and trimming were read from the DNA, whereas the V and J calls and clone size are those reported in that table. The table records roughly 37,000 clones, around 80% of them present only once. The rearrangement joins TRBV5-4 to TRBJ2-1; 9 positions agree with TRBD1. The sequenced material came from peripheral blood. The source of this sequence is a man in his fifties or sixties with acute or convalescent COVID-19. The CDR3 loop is CASSLQTGGRGEQFF. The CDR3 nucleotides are TGTGCCAGCAGCTTGCAGACAGGGGGTAGGGGTGAGCAGTTCTTC.